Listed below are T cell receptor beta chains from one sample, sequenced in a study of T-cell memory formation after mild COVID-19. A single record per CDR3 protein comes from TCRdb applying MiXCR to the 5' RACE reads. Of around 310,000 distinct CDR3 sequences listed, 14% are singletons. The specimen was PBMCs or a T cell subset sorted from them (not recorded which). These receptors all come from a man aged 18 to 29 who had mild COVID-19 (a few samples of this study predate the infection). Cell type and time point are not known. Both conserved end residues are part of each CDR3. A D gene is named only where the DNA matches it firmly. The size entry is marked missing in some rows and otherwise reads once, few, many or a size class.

CDR3: CSVAGGTETQYF; DNA: TGCAGCGTGGCAGGGGGGACGGAGACCCAGTACTTC; V: TRBV29-1; size: .; D: .; J: TRBJ2-5
CDR3: CSVRGPWVEETQYF; DNA: TGCAGCGTTAGGGGGCCTTGGGTTGAGGAGACCCAGTACTTC; V: TRBV29-1; size: .; D: TRBD1; J: TRBJ2-5
CDR3: CASSFLSLASETQYF; DNA: TGTGCCAGCAGCTTTCTCTCGTTGGCCTCAGAGACCCAGTACTTC; V: TRBV7-9; size: many; D: .; J: TRBJ2-5
CDR3: CASSHSPSGGATNEQFF; DNA: TGCGCCAGCAGCCACTCTCCTAGCGGGGGGGCAACGAATGAGCAGTTCTTC; V: TRBV5-1; size: .; D: TRBD2; J: TRBJ2-1
CDR3: CASSPRYRVNTEAFF; DNA: TGTGCCAGCAGCCCGAGATACCGTGTGAACACTGAAGCTTTCTTT; V: TRBV7-6; size: few; D: .; J: TRBJ1-1
CDR3: CASSRLAGGLQETQYF; DNA: TGCGCCAGCAGCAGACTAGCGGGGGGCCTCCAAGAGACCCAGTACTTC; V: TRBV5-1; size: many; D: TRBD2; J: TRBJ2-5
CDR3: CASSKVGGGSSYEQYF; DNA: .; V: TRBV21-1; size: .; D: .; J: TRBJ2-7
CDR3: CASSLVSSTTNEKLFF; DNA: TGTGCCAGCAGCTTAGTCAGTTCTACAACTAATGAAAAACTGTTTTTT; V: TRBV7-6; size: .; D: .; J: TRBJ1-4
CDR3: CASSSTSGVTDTQYF; DNA: TGTGCCAGCAGTTCGACTAGCGGGGTAACAGATACGCAGTATTTT; V: TRBV12-3/TRBV12-4; size: few; D: TRBD2; J: TRBJ2-3
CDR3: CASSFGAGSYEQYF; DNA: TGTGCCAGCAGCTTCGGGGCGGGGTCCTACGAGCAGTACTTC; V: TRBV7-9; size: .; D: .; J: TRBJ2-7
CDR3: CASSKTSGGKEETQYF; DNA: TGTGCCAGCAGTAAAACTAGCGGGGGGAAGGAAGAGACCCAGTACTTC; V: TRBV27; size: few; D: TRBD2; J: TRBJ2-5